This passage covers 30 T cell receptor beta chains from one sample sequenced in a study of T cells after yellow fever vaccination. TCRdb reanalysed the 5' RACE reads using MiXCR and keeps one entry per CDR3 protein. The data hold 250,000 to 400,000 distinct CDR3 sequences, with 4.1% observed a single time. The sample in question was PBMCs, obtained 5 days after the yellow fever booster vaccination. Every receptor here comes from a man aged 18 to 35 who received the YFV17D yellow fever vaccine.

Here the CDR3 reads CASSLMFLADTQYF. In DNA form, the CDR3 reads TGTGCCAGCAGCTTAATGTTTCTAGCTGATACGCAGTATTTT. V gene TRBV7-2 combines with J gene TRBJ2-3; a possible D gene is TRBD2 (5 bases). The germline V and J ends were trimmed by 2 bases and 6 bases, with 12 bases remaining between them. The CDR3 covers 14 residues. CDR1 is SGHTA and CDR2 is FQGNSA in the germline V gene. The full variable domain, rest sourced from reference TRBV7-2 and TRBJ2-3, is GAGVSQSPSNKVTEKGKDVELRCDPISGHTALYWYRQSLGQGLEFLIYFQGNSAPDKSGLPSDRFSAERTGGSVSTLTIQRTQQEDSAVYLCASSLMFLADTQYFGPGTRLTVL.

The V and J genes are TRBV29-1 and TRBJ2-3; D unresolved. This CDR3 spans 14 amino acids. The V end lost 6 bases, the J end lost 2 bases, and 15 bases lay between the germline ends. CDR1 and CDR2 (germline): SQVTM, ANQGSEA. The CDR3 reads CSVIDSGLTDTQYF. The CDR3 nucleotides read TGCAGCGTAATTGACTCAGGCCTCACAGATACGCAGTATTTT.

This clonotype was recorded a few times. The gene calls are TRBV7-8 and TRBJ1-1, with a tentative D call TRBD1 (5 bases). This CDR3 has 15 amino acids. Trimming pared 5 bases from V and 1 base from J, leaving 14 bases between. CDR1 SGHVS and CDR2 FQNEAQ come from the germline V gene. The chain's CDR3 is CASSTQGTGNTEAFF. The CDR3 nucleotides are TGTGCCAGCAGCACCCAGGGAACAGGGAACACTGAAGCTTTCTTT.

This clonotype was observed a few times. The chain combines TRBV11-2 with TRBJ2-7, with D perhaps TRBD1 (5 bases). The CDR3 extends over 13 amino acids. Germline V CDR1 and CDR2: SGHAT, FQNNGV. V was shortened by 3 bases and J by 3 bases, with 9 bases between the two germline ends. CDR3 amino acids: CASSLGPFYEQYV. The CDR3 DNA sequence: TGTGCCAGCAGCTTGGGGCCGTTCTACGAGCAGTACGTC.

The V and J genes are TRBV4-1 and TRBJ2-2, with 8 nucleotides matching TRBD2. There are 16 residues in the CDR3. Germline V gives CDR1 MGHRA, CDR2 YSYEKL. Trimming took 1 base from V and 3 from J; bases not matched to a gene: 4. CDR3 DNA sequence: TGCGCCAGCAGCCAAGGGGCGGGGGGTGACACCGGGGAGCTGTTTTTT. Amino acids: CASSQGAGGDTGELFF.

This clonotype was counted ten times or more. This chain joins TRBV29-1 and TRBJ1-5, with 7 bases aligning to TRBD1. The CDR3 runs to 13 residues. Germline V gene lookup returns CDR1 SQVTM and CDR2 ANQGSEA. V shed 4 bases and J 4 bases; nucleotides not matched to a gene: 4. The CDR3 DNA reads TGCAGCGTTGTTCAGGGGGTAAATCAGCCCCAGCATTTT. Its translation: CSVVQGVNQPQHF.

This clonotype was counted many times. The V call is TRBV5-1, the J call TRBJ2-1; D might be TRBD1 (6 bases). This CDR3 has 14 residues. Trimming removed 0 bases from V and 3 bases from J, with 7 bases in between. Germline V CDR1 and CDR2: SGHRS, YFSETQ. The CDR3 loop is CASSLGQDYNEQFF. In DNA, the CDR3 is TGCGCCAGCAGCTTGGGACAGGACTACAATGAGCAGTTCTTC.

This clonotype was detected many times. CDR3 in amino acids: CASSAPGWGTDTQYF. In nucleotides, the CDR3 is TGTGCCAGCAGTGCCCCAGGGTGGGGCACAGATACGCAGTATTTT. The V call is TRBV27, the J call TRBJ2-3; D is perhaps TRBD1 (5 bases). The CDR3 runs to 15 residues. The ends were cut back, 5 bases at V and 1 base at J, with 13 bases in the middle. Germline values: CDR1 MNHEY, CDR2 SMNVEV (reference sequence).

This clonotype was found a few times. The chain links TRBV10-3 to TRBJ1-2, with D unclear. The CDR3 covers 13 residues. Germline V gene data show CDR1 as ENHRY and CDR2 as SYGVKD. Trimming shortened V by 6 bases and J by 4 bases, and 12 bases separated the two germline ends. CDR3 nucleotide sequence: TGTGCCATCAGAGCCCGGGAGGGCTATGGCTACACCTTC. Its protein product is CAIRAREGYGYTF.

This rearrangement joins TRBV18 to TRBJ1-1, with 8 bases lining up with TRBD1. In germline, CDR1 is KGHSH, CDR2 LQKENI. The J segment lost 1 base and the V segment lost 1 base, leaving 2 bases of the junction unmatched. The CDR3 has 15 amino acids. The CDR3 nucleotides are TGTGCCAGCTCACCACTTCAGGGGGCGAACACTGAAGCTTTCTTT. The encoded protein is CASSPLQGANTEAFF.

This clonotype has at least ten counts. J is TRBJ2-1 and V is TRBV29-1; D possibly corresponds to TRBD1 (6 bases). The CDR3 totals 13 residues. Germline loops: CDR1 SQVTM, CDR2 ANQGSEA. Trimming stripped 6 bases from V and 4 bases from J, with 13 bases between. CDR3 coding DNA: TGCAGCGTAGGACGGGACAAATACAATGAGCAGTTCTTC. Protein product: CSVGRDKYNEQFF.

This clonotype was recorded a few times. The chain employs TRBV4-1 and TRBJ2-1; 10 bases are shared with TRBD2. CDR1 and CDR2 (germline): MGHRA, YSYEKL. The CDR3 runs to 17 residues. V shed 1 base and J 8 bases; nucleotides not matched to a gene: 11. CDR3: CASSQGPQRGGRDEQFF. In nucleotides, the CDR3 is TGCGCCAGCAGCCAAGGTCCCCAGCGGGGGGGCCGGGATGAGCAGTTCTTC.

The CDR3 loop reads CASSAGDVAFF. CDR3 nucleotide sequence: TGTGCCAGCAGCGCGGGAGATGTGGCTTTCTTT. V gene TRBV7-3 combines with J gene TRBJ1-1; no clear D gene. Germline V gives CDR1 SGHTA, CDR2 FQGTGA. This CDR3 is 11 amino acids long. V was pared by 5 bases and J by 11 bases, with 12 bases between.

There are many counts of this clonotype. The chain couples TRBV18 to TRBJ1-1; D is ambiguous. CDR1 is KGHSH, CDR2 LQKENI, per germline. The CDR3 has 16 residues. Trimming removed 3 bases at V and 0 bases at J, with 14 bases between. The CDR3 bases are TGTGCCAGCTCACCGAGGCAGACTTCCATGAACACTGAAGCTTTCTTT. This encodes CASSPRQTSMNTEAFF.

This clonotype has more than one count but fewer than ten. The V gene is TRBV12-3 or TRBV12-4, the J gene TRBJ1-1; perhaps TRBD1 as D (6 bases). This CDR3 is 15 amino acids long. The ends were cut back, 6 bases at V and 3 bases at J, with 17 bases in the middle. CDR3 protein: CASRNWGLGDTEAFF. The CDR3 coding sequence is TGTGCCAGCAGGAACTGGGGGCTTGGGGACACTGAAGCTTTCTTT.

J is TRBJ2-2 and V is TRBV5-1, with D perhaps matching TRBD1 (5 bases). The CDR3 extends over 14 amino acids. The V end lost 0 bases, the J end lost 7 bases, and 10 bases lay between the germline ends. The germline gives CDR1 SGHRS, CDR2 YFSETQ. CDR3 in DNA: TGCGCCAGCAGCTTGGAACAGGCCAGCGGGGAGCTGTTTTTT. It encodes CASSLEQASGELFF.

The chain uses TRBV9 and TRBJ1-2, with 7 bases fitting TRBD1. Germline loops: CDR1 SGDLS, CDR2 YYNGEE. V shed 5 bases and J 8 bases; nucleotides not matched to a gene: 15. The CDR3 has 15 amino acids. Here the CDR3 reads CASSRDRVSYDGYTF. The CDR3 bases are TGTGCCAGCAGTAGAGACAGGGTCTCCTATGACGGCTACACCTTC.

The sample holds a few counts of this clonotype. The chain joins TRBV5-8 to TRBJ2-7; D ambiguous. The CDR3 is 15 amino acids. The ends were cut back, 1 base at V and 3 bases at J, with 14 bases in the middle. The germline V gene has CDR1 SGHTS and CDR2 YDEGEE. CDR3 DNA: TGTGCCAGCAGCTTGAGGAACCCAACGAACTACGAGCAGTACTTC. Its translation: CASSLRNPTNYEQYF.

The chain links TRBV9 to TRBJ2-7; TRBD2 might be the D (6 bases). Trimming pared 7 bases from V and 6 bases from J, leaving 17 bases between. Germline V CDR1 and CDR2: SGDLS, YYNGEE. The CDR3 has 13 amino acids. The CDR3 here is CASSSGGASEQYF. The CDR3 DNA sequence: TGTGCCAGCTCCTCAGGAGGGGCTAGCGAGCAGTACTTC.

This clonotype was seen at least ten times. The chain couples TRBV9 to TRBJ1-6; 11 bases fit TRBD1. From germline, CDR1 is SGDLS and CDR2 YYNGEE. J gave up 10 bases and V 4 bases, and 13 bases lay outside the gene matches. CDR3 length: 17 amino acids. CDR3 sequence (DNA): TGTGCCAGCAGCTTTCAACCCGGGACAGGGGGAGGGTCACCCCTCCACTTT. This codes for CASSFQPGTGGGSPLHF.

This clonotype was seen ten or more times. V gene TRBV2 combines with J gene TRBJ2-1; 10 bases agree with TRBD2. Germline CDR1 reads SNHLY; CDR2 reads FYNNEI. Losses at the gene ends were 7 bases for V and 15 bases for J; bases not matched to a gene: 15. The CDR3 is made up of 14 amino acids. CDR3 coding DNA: TGTGCCAGCAAACAAGGGCTAGCGGGGGAACGTCTGTTCTTC. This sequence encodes CASKQGLAGERLFF. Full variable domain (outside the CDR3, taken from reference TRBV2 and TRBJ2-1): EPEVTQTPSHQVTQMGQEVILRCVPISNHLYFYWYRQILGQKVEFLVSFYNNEISEKSEIFDDQFSVERPDGSNFTLKIRSTKLEDSAMYFCASKQGLAGERLFFGPGTRLTVL.

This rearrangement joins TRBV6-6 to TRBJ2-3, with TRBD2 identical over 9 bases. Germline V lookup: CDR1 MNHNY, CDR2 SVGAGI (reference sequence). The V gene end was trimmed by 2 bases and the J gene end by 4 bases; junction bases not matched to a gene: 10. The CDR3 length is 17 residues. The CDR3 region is CASSYGAGGPIADTQYF. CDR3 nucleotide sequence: TGTGCCAGCAGTTACGGGGCGGGGGGGCCTATCGCAGATACGCAGTATTTT.

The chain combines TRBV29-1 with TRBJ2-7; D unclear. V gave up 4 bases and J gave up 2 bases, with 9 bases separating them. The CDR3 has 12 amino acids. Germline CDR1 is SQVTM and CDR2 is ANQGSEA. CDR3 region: CSVAPITYEQYF. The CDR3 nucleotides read TGCAGCGTTGCTCCAATAACCTACGAGCAGTACTTC.

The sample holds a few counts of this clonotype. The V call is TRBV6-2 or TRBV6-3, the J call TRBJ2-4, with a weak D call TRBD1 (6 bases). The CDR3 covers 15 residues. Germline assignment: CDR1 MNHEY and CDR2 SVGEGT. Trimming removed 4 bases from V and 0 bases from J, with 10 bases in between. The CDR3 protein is CASSLTGTAKNIQYF. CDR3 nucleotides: TGTGCCAGCAGTTTAACAGGGACAGCCAAAAACATTCAGTACTTC.

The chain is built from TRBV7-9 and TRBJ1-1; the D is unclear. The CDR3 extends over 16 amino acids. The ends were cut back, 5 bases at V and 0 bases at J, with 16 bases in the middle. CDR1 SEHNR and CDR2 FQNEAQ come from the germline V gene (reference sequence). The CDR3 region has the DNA TGTGCCAGCAGCGGTACGTTTGGGAATATGAACACTGAAGCTTTCTTT. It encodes CASSGTFGNMNTEAFF.

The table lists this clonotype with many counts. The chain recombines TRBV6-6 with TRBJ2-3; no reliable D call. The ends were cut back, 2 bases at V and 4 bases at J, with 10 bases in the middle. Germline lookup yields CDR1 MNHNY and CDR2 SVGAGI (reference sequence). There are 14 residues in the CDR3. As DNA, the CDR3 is TGTGCCAGCAGTTACACGCAGTTTGCAGATACGCAGTATTTT. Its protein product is CASSYTQFADTQYF.

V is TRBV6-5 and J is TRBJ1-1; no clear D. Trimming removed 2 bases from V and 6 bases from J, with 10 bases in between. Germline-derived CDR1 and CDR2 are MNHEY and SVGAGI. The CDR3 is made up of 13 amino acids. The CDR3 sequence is CASSYRGVAEAFF. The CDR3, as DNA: TGTGCCAGCAGTTACCGAGGCGTAGCTGAAGCTTTCTTT.

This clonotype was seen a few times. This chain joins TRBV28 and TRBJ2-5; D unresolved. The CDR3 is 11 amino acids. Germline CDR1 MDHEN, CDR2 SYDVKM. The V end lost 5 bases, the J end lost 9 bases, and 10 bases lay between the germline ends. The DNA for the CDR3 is TGTGCCAGCAGTATGAGAAAGGCCCAGTACTTC. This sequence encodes CASSMRKAQYF.

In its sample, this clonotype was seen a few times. The CDR3 bases are TGTGCCAGCAGTTTCGAGGCTTCCACTGAAGCTTTCTTT. This encodes CASSFEASTEAFF. The chain uses TRBV6-2 or TRBV6-3 and TRBJ1-1; no reliable D call. Germline V gives CDR1 MNHEY, CDR2 SVGEGT. This CDR3 is built from 13 residues. V lost 4 bases and J 4 bases, leaving 10 bases between the germline ends.

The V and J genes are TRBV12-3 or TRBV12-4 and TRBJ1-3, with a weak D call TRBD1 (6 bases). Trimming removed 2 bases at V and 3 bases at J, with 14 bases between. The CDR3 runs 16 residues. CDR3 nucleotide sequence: TGTGCCAGCAGTTTAAGGGGGGCACGGGTTGGAAACACCATATATTTT. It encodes CASSLRGARVGNTIYF.